The 17 T cell receptor beta chains below all came from one sample that was sequenced in a study of T-cell reconstitution after alpha-beta-depleted transplantation in children. As it was prepared, the TCRbeta library received unique molecular identifiers. One entry per CDR3 protein results from TCRdb running MiXCR on the PCR reads. The repertoire holds a few hundred thousand distinct CDR3 sequences, with 13% as singletons. The material sequenced was PBMCs, mostly from graft donor cells, taken 360 days after TCRalphabeta/CD19-depleted stem cell transplant. These receptor sequences come from a male patient under 18 who had a stem cell transplant for acute myeloid leukemia, so the T cells may come from the graft donor.

CDR3 protein: CSAKGQIAKNIQYF. The CDR3 DNA reads as TGCAGTGCTAAGGGGCAGATAGCCAAAAACATTCAGTACTTC. This chain connects TRBV20-1 to TRBJ2-4, with a tentative D call TRBD1 (5 bases). With 4 bases removed from V and 0 bases from J, the gap between germline ends came to 10 bases. There are 14 residues in the CDR3. The germline CDR1 and CDR2 sequences are DFQATT and SNEGSKA (reference sequence).

This clonotype was seen repeatedly, ten times or more. The V gene is TRBV20-1, the J gene TRBJ2-7, with 12 bases identical to TRBD2. V trimming: 1 base; J trimming: 3 bases; junction bases outside the gene matches: 10. The length of the CDR3 is 17 residues. CDR1 DFQATT and CDR2 SNEGSKA come from the germline V gene (reference sequence). This CDR3 is CSARGLAGGSMVYEQYF. The CDR3 DNA reads as TGCAGTGCTAGAGGCCTAGCGGGAGGGAGTATGGTCTACGAGCAGTACTTC.

The chain carries TRBV20-1 and TRBJ2-1; 8 bases map to TRBD2. J gave up 6 bases and V 5 bases, and 12 bases lay outside the gene matches. The germline V gene has CDR1 DFQATT and CDR2 SNEGSKA (reference sequence). The length of the CDR3 is 15 residues. In nucleotides, the CDR3 is TGCAGTGCTCGATTAAGGGGCACTAGCGGCAATGAGCAGTTCTTC. Residues: CSARLRGTSGNEQFF.

The V call is TRBV18, the J call TRBJ2-1; 7 bases line up with TRBD1. The CDR3 runs to 20 residues. J gave up 3 bases and V 4 bases, and 21 bases lay outside the gene matches. CDR1 is KGHSH and CDR2 is LQKENI in the germline V gene. The CDR3 sequence is CASSLQGLSAIGAFYNEQFF. CDR3 coding DNA: TGTGCCAGCTCACTACAGGGGCTGAGCGCTATCGGGGCTTTCTACAATGAGCAGTTCTTC.

This clonotype was seen once. The chain carries TRBV28 and TRBJ2-1, with D uncertain. The germline CDR1 and CDR2 sequences are MDHEN and SYDVKM. This CDR3 is built from 15 residues. Trimming shortened V by 10 bases and J by 8 bases, and 24 bases separated the two germline ends. The CDR3 here is CATQEWAPLVDEQFF. The CDR3, as DNA: TGTGCCACCCAAGAGTGGGCCCCTTTGGTCGATGAGCAGTTCTTC.

The chain carries TRBV5-1 and TRBJ2-1; TRBD2 aligns across 11 bases. CDR1 is SGHRS and CDR2 is YFSETQ in the germline V gene. V lost 4 bases, J lost 2 bases, and 11 bases stayed unmatched. The CDR3 runs 18 residues. CDR3 region: CASSPALAGVSTYNEQFF. The CDR3 nucleotides are TGCGCCAGCAGCCCAGCACTAGCGGGAGTATCCACCTACAATGAGCAGTTCTTC.

This clonotype was recorded at least ten times. The junction shows a germline mismatch at one end, possibly a read error. V is TRBV20-1 and J is TRBJ2-4; 7 bases agree with TRBD1. Germline V gene sequence: CDR1 DFQATT, CDR2 SNEGSKA (reference sequence). The CDR3 runs 11 residues. DNA for the CDR3: TGCAGTGCTACGGTTCCGGGACAGTCAGCCTTC. Translating it yields CSATVPGQSAF.

This clonotype was detected a few times. V is TRBV6-5 and J is TRBJ1-5; 9 bases map to TRBD1. Germline V CDR1 and CDR2: MNHEY, SVGAGI. V was clipped by 2 bases and J by 0 bases; unmatched bases: 11. This CDR3 region has 19 residues. CDR3: CASSYPLTGGKSSNQPQHF. CDR3 in DNA: TGTGCCAGCAGTTACCCATTAACAGGGGGCAAGAGTAGCAATCAGCCCCAGCATTTT.

Points on this clonotype: One junction end disagrees with the germline gene, perhaps due to a read error. This sequence joins TRBV6-2 or TRBV6-3 and TRBJ2-5; D remains unclear. This CDR3 comprises 12 residues. Germline V lookup: CDR1 MNHEY, CDR2 SVGEGT. The CDR3 region has the DNA TGTGCCTGCAGTAGGGTGACAGAGACCCAGTACTTC. Translating it yields CACSRVTETQYF.

In its sample, this clonotype was seen many times. The chain combines TRBV28 with TRBJ1-1, with D possibly being TRBD1 (5 bases). V was cut by 3 bases and J by 6 bases, with 20 bases left in between. CDR3 length: 16 residues. Germline V gives CDR1 MDHEN, CDR2 SYDVKM. As DNA, the CDR3 is TGTGCCAGCAGTTTTATGGGCCTAGGCAGGGCAGCTGAAGCTTTCTTT. This translates into CASSFMGLGRAAEAFF.

The chain uses TRBV5-1 and TRBJ1-6, with D perhaps TRBD1 (6 bases). The CDR3 covers 16 residues. In germline, CDR1 is SGHRS, CDR2 YFSETQ. V was trimmed by 2 bases and J by 9 bases, leaving 18 bases between them. CDR3 nucleotide sequence: TGCGCCAGCAGCTTATCCCCACAGGGTATTCCTTCACCCCTCCACTTT. This gives the protein CASSLSPQGIPSPLHF.

The chain links TRBV18 to TRBJ2-3; 11 bases are a match to TRBD2. With V trimmed by 3 bases and J by 3 bases, 5 bases remained unmatched. CDR1 and CDR2 from the germline V gene are KGHSH and LQKENI. The CDR3 is made up of 16 amino acids. The CDR3 sequence is CASSPATSGITDTQYF. Here the CDR3 DNA reads TGTGCCAGCTCACCGGCGACTAGCGGGATAACAGATACGCAGTATTTT.

In this sample, this clonotype turned up a few times. The DNA for the CDR3 is TGTGCCAGCACACGGGGGACTAGCGGGGCAACCTACAATGAGCAGTTCTTC. This sequence encodes CASTRGTSGATYNEQFF. The gene calls are TRBV6-1 and TRBJ2-1; TRBD2 matches at 13 bases. With 7 bases clipped from V and 2 bases from J, the junction kept 8 bases outside the gene matches. Germline CDR1 is MNHNS and CDR2 is SASEGT. The length of the CDR3 is 17 residues.

The sample holds a few counts of this clonotype. J is TRBJ2-7 and V is TRBV12-3 or TRBV12-4, with TRBD1 matching 7 bases. V gave up 5 bases and J gave up 4 bases; unmatched junction bases: 11. The CDR3 is made up of 15 amino acids. CDR3 nucleotides: TGTGCCAGCAGTGATGCCGGGACAGCCGTTTACGAGCAGTACTTC. Translating gives CASSDAGTAVYEQYF.

V and J are TRBV15 and TRBJ2-7, with 10 nucleotides matching TRBD1. Germline V gives CDR1 LNHNV, CDR2 YYDKDF (reference sequence). Germline trimming cut 5 bases from V and 4 bases from J; bases unmatched to any gene: 8. This CDR3 has 15 residues. This chain's CDR3 is CATSGGDRGRYEQYF. The CDR3 DNA reads TGTGCCACCAGCGGAGGAGACAGGGGGCGGTACGAGCAGTACTTC.

V is TRBV15 and J is TRBJ2-6; either TRBD1 or TRBD2 may fit D (5 bases each). V was pared by 0 bases and J by 0 bases, with 15 bases between. The CDR3 loop spans 19 amino acids. Germline-derived CDR1 and CDR2 are LNHNV and YYDKDF (reference sequence). In DNA, the CDR3 is TGTGCCACCAGCAGAGACAGGGCCCGCGGGTACTCTGGGGCCAACGTCCTGACTTTC. Amino acid sequence: CATSRDRARGYSGANVLTF.

The CDR3 nucleotides read TGTGCCAGCAGTTTCTCCGGACTTCCGAACACCGGGGAGCTGTTTTTT. Its translation: CASSFSGLPNTGELFF. The chain carries TRBV28 and TRBJ2-2, with D perhaps matching TRBD2 (5 bases). Germline-derived CDR1 and CDR2 are MDHEN and SYDVKM. The CDR3 extends over 16 amino acids. Trimming stripped 3 bases from V and 0 bases from J, with 11 bases between.